The rows below give T cell receptor beta chains drawn from one sample of a study of CD8+CD57+ T cells in acquired aplastic anemia. TCRdb fed the reads into MiXCR, producing one record per CDR3 protein. Of about 180,000 distinct CDR3 sequences in the sample, 40% to 50% are singletons; the top ten hold approximately 2.9%. Specimen: sorted CD4+, CD8+, or CD8+CD57+ T cells (not recorded which) from PBMCs. These TCRs come from a human donor in good health. The CDR3 runs from the conserved cysteine through the conserved F or W. A D gene is named only where the DNA matches it firmly. Expanded clones get a size class; other rows say once, few or many, or leave the size out.

V	D	size	J	DNA	CDR3
TRBV6-7	TRBD2	many	TRBJ2-7	TGTGCCAGCAGCCCGGTATTGAGTAGCGGGAGCTCCTACGAGCAGTACTTC	CASSPVLSSGSSYEQYF
TRBV3-1	TRBD2	-	TRBJ2-5	TGTGCCAGCAGCCCAAGGACTAGCGGGGGGACTCCTCAAGAGACCCAGTACTTC	CASSPRTSGGTPQETQYF
TRBV5-1	TRBD1	-	TRBJ2-7	TGCGCCAGCAGCGAGTCCGGCACAGGGGCCTGCGAGCAGTACTTC	CASSESGTGACEQYF
TRBV15	-	few	TRBJ1-2	TGTGCCACCAGCAGAGATTCAATCGTAGCTAACTATGGCTACACCTTC	CATSRDSIVANYGYTF
TRBV24-1	TRBD1	-	TRBJ2-7	TGTGCCACCAGTGGAGGGGGCGCGGGCTACGAGCAGTACTTC	CATSGGGAGYEQYF
TRBV7-2	-	-	TRBJ2-5	TGTGCCAGCAGCTTAAGCGCGGAGACCCAGTACTTC	CASSLSAETQYF
TRBV24-1	-	once	TRBJ1-2	TGTGCCACCAGTGTTACGGGGTTCTATGGCTACACCTTC	CATSVTGFYGYTF
TRBV19	-	many	TRBJ1-1	TGTGCCAGTAGTCCCCGCCCCGAGGCTGGGGCTTTCTTT	CASSPRPEAGAFF
TRBV29-1	TRBD2	many	TRBJ2-1	TGCAGCGTGGCCTCTAGCGGGAATAATGAGCAGTTCTTC	CSVASSGNNEQFF
TRBV19	TRBD2	many	TRBJ2-5	TGTGCCAGTAGCTTTAGCGGGAGAGGGGAGACCCAGTACTTC	CASSFSGRGETQYF
TRBV11-2	-	many	TRBJ1-2	TGTGCCAGCAGCCTCCTCCCTTCTTCGGGAACTACTAACTATGGCTACACCTTC	CASSLLPSSGTTNYGYTF
TRBV3-1	TRBD2	many	TRBJ2-7	TGTGCCAGCAGCACAGGGACTAGTAATAGCGAGCAGTACTTC	CASSTGTSNSEQYF
TRBV6-4	-	-	TRBJ2-3	TGTGCAAACGGCACCCTCCGACAGGCTCTATCACAGATCACAGATACGCAGTATTTT	CANGTLRQALSQITDTQYF
TRBV11-1	-	-	TRBJ2-1	TGTGCCAGCAGCTCCGAGACCCGTCGCAATGAGCAGTTCTTC	CASSSETRRNEQFF
TRBV29-1	-	-	TRBJ2-7	TGCAGCGTTTTTGGGGGTACCACCTACGAGCAGTACTTC	CSVFGGTTYEQYF
TRBV4-3	TRBD1	-	TRBJ2-2	TGCGCCAGCAGCCAAGAACCGGGACAGGGGGGTTTGGGGGAGCTGTTTTTT	CASSQEPGQGGLGELFF
TRBV5-1	-	-	TRBJ2-1	TGCGCCAGCAGCTTGCCGAGATGGGGTGAGCAGTTCTTC	CASSLPRWGEQFF
TRBV7-2	TRBD1	many	TRBJ2-1	TGTGCCAGCAGCGGGGACAGGGGATCCTACAATGAGCAGTTCTTC	CASSGDRGSYNEQFF
TRBV7-7	TRBD2	many	TRBJ2-5	TGTGCTAGCAGCGCCGACGGTAGCGGGAGTGGGGAGACCCAGTACTTC	CASSADGSGSGETQYF
TRBV5-1	TRBD2	few	TRBJ2-1	TGCGCCAGCAGCTTGGCGCGGCGGGGGGGCCATGAGCAGTTCTTC	CASSLARRGGHEQFF
TRBV19	TRBD1	many	TRBJ2-7	TGTGCCAGTAGTATCGCAACAGGGGACGAGCAGTACTTC	CASSIATGDEQYF
TRBV7-2	TRBD1	-	TRBJ2-5	TGTGCCAGCAGCTACCAGACAGGGTCAGCAGAGACCCAGTACTTC	CASSYQTGSAETQYF
TRBV15	-	-	TRBJ2-4	TGTGCCACCAGCGTAGGGGCCAAAAACATTCAGTACTTC	CATSVGAKNIQYF
TRBV20-1	-	-	TRBJ1-2	TGCAGTGCTAGAGGGACCACCTATGGCTACACCTTC	CSARGTTYGYTF
TRBV19	-	-	TRBJ1-4	TGTGCCAGTAGTATGATGGGCAATGAAAAACTGTTTTTT	CASSMMGNEKLFF
TRBV20-1	-	-	TRBJ2-5	TGCAGTGCTAGAGAGGGGGGGGCGATGGAGACCCAGTACTTC	CSAREGGAMETQYF
TRBV4-1	TRBD1	-	TRBJ2-3	TGCGCCAGCAGCCAAGGAGGGACAGGGGCTCCAGATACGCAGTATTTT	CASSQGGTGAPDTQYF
TRBV28	TRBD1	-	TRBJ1-5	TGTGCCAGCAGTTTCAACCCCCGGGACAGGCTACAGCATTTT	CASSFNPRDRLQHF
TRBV6-5	-	few	TRBJ1-4	TGTGCCAGCAGTTGGCAAGGACAGTTTAATGAAAAACTGTTTTTT	CASSWQGQFNEKLFF
TRBV25-1	-	-	TRBJ1-2	TGTGCCAGCAGTCACCTAGGGGGGGGGGGTAACTATGGCTACACCTTC	CASSHLGGGGNYGYTF
TRBV18	-	-	TRBJ2-5	TGTGCCAGCTCACCCTCACAGGGTTGGGAAGAGACCCAGTACTTC	CASSPSQGWEETQYF
TRBV10-2	-	few	TRBJ2-7	TGCGCCAGCAGTCCGACACCGAGCTACGAGCAGTACTTC	CASSPTPSYEQYF
TRBV11-3	TRBD1	-	TRBJ1-4	TGTGCCAGCAGCCCGGACAGGGGGCACTTT	CASSPDRGHF
TRBV20-1	TRBD2	many	TRBJ2-7	TGCAGTGCTACGATCACTAGCGGGAGGAACTCCTACGAGCAGTACTTC	CSATITSGRNSYEQYF
TRBV6-2/TRBV6-3	-	-	TRBJ2-1	TGTGCCAGCAGTTACTCTAACCGGAGATTCAGCTCCTACAATGAGCAGTTCTTC	CASSYSNRRFSSYNEQFF